This T cell receptor beta chain was sequenced for a study of PD-1 blockade in classical Hodgkin lymphoma. Findings and limits, study-wide: At C4D1, TCR diversity had climbed significantly for CD4+ cells, though not for CD8+ cells. Those starting nivolumab under 1 year post-ASCT were excluded. Complete responders' baseline diversity resembled that of newly diagnosed patients.

Generated by immunoSEQ multiplex PCR, the TCRdb table keeps only in-frame clones and is missing some. The profile shows about 53,000 clones, about 84% of them singletons. V lost 5 bases to trimming and J lost 3 bases; unmatched junction nucleotides: 5. The CDR3 consists of 14 residues. CDR1 and CDR2 from the germline V gene are SGHRS and YFSETQ. Worth noting for this clone: Its specificity is not known.

There was relapse after autologous stem cell transplantation in every patient, and there was variation in brentuximab vedotin exposure. This sequence originates from a human donor with classical Hodgkin lymphoma. V gene TRBV5-1 combines with J gene TRBJ1-1; 9 nucleotides align to TRBD1. The source material was peripheral blood mononuclear cells (PBMCs), sampled at baseline. The CDR3 loop is CASSNRGRDTEAFF. DNA of the CDR3: TGCGCCAGCAGTAACAGGGGGCGCGACACTGAAGCTTTCTTT.